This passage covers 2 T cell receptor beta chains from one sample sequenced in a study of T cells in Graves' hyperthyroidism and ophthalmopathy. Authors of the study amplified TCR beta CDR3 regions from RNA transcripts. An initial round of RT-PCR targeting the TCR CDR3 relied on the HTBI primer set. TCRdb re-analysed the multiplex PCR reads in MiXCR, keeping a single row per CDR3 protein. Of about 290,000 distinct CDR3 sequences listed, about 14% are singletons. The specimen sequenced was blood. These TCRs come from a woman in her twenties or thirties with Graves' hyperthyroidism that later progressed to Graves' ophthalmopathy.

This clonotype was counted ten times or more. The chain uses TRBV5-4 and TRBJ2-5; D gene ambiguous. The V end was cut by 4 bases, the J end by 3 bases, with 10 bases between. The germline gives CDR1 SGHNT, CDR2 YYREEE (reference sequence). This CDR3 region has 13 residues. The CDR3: CASSPGREETQYF. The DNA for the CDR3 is TGTGCCAGCAGCCCAGGACGGGAAGAGACCCAGTACTTC.

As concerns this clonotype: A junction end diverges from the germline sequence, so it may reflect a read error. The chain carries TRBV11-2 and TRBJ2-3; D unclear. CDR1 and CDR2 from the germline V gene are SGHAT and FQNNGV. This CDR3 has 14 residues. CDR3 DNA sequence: TGTGCCGGCAGCTTTTGGAGTGGCACAGATACGCAGTATTTT. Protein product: CAGSFWSGTDTQYF.